Below, 27 T cell receptor beta chains from the same sample are listed, as sequenced in a study of blood T cell repertoires in COVID-19. Sequencing was performed with immunoSEQ multiplex PCR; in TCRdb, only in-frame clones are kept and a portion is missing. The sample includes around 220,000 clones, 80% to 90% of them seen just once. The specimen was peripheral blood. The receptor source for this set is a man younger than 35 with active or convalescent COVID-19.

This chain uses TRBV3-1 (or the pseudogene TRBV3-2) with TRBJ2-1; D possibly corresponds to TRBD1 (6 bases). The CDR3 totals 13 residues. CDR1 and CDR2 from the germline V gene are LGHDT and YNNKEL (reference sequence). Deletions cut 4 bases from V and 7 bases from J, with 11 bases between. The CDR3 spells CASSPDDRNEQFF. The CDR3, as DNA: TGTGCCAGCAGCCCAGATGACAGGAATGAGCAGTTCTTC.

The chain carries TRBV20-1 and TRBJ2-7; tentative D call: TRBD1 (6 bases). The CDR3 loop spans 11 amino acids. The V and J ends lost 5 bases and 5 bases respectively, with 10 bases between them. CDR1 and CDR2 from the germline V gene are DFQATT and SNEGSKA (reference sequence). The CDR3 region has the DNA TGCAGTGCTCGACAGGCCGACGAGCAGTACTTC. Translated: CSARQADEQYF.

The rearrangement links TRBV5-1 to TRBJ2-3; 8 positions match TRBD2. The CDR3 runs 15 residues. Germline V gene data show CDR1 as SGHRS and CDR2 as YFSETQ. V lost 3 bases to trimming and J lost 4 bases; unmatched junction nucleotides: 7. CDR3 coding DNA: TGCGCCAGCAGCTGGGGAAGCGGGAGTCCAGATACGCAGTATTTT. It specifies CASSWGSGSPDTQYF. The full variable domain, in which reference TRBV5-1 and TRBJ2-3 provide the parts outside the CDR3, is KAGVTQTPRYLIKTRGQQVTLSCSPISGHRSVSWYQQTPGQGLQFLFEYFSETQRNKGNFPGRFSGRQFSNSRSEMNVSTLELGDSALYLCASSWGSGSPDTQYFGPGTRLTVL.

This chain connects TRBV19 to TRBJ2-1; 13 bases align to TRBD2. The CDR3 spans 17 residues. The J segment lost 7 bases and the V segment lost 6 bases, leaving 12 bases of the junction unmatched. Germline CDR1 is LNHDA and CDR2 is SQIVND (reference sequence). As DNA, the CDR3 is TGTGCCAGTAGAACCTATGCCGGGACTAGCGGGGTTAATGAGCAGTTCTTC. Translation: CASRTYAGTSGVNEQFF.

This clone was observed a handful of times. V is TRBV12-5 and J is TRBJ1-5; 7 bases agree with TRBD1. Losses at the gene ends were 6 bases for V and 7 bases for J; bases not matched to a gene: 15. Germline V CDR1 and CDR2: LGHNT, FRNRAP. The CDR3 contains 16 residues. CDR3 in amino acids: CASGPFYRGVEQPQHF. CDR3 DNA: TGTGCTAGTGGCCCCTTTTACAGGGGTGTGGAACAGCCCCAGCATTTT.

The chain's CDR3 is CASSPAAGNEKLFF. CDR3 DNA: TGTGCCAGCAGTCCCGCGGCGGGTAATGAAAAACTGTTTTTT. This sequence joins TRBV28 and TRBJ1-4; D gene ambiguous. V was clipped by 5 bases and J by 4 bases, with 11 bases between them. The CDR3 spans 14 residues. CDR1 is MDHEN, CDR2 SYDVKM, per germline.

The V gene is TRBV6-1, the J gene TRBJ1-1; the D is unclear. Trimming took 0 bases from V and 11 from J, leaving 13 bases between them. CDR1 and CDR2 (germline): MNHNS, SASEGT. This CDR3 has 13 residues. The CDR3 spells CASSEAGLTGAFF. CDR3 DNA sequence: TGTGCCAGCAGTGAAGCGGGGTTGACGGGGGCTTTCTTT.

V and J are TRBV27 and TRBJ2-5; 9 positions agree with TRBD2. This CDR3 region has 15 residues. Trimming took 5 bases from V and 3 from J; bases not matched to a gene: 7. The V gene's germline CDR1 is MNHEY and CDR2 SMNVEV (reference sequence). The CDR3 sequence: CASSQTSGGEETQYF. CDR3 in DNA: TGTGCCAGCAGTCAGACTAGCGGTGGGGAAGAGACCCAGTACTTC.

This sequence joins TRBV28 and TRBJ2-7; a possible D gene is TRBD2 (7 bases). The CDR3 has 16 residues. V lost 1 base and J 3 bases, leaving 16 bases between the germline ends. Germline V gene lookup returns CDR1 MDHEN and CDR2 SYDVKM. Here the CDR3 reads CASSLFRGAHFYEQYF. The CDR3 nucleotides read TGTGCCAGCAGTTTATTTCGGGGGGCGCATTTCTACGAGCAGTACTTC. The full variable domain, rest sourced from reference TRBV28 and TRBJ2-7, is DVKVTQSSRYLVKRTGEKVFLECVQDMDHENMFWYRQDPGLGLRLIYFSYDVKMKEKGDIPEGYSVSREKKERFSLILESASTNQTSMYLCASSLFRGAHFYEQYFGPGTRLTVT.

This clone has more than one count but fewer than ten. The CDR3 here is CASSLPGQGTSDGYTF. In DNA form, the CDR3 reads TGTGCCAGCAGTCTGCCGGGACAGGGCACCAGTGATGGCTACACCTTC. The chain combines TRBV6-2 or TRBV6-3 with TRBJ1-2; 9 nucleotides align to TRBD1. V dropped 5 bases and J dropped 6; count of bases not matched to a gene: 13. Germline V lookup: CDR1 MNHEY, CDR2 SVGEGT. The CDR3 is 16 residues long.

A remark on this clone: This sample includes further DNA sequences coding for the same CDR3. The chain is built from TRBV19 and TRBJ2-7; 9 bases align to TRBD1. CDR3 size: 14 residues. Looked up from germline, CDR1 is LNHDA and CDR2 is SQIVND (reference sequence). The V segment lost 5 bases and the J segment 2 bases; nucleotides outside the gene matches: 4. CDR3 in amino acids: CASSSGQGPYEQYF. DNA of the CDR3: TGTGCCAGTAGTTCGGGACAGGGCCCCTACGAGCAGTACTTC.

V usage is TRBV2 and J usage is TRBJ2-1; perhaps TRBD2 as D (5 bases). This CDR3 comprises 12 residues. V was pared by 5 bases and J by 6 bases, with 8 bases between. From germline, CDR1 is SNHLY and CDR2 FYNNEI. The CDR3 reads CASSTEVNEQFF. DNA of the CDR3: TGTGCCAGCAGTACGGAGGTCAATGAGCAGTTCTTC.

The V and J genes are TRBV11-2 and TRBJ2-3; 7 nucleotides agree with TRBD2. J lost 2 bases, V lost 3 bases, and 8 bases had no gene match. Per germline, CDR1 SGHAT and CDR2 FQNNGV. This CDR3 is built from 16 residues. The CDR3: CASSFGLAVHTDTQYF. The DNA of the CDR3 is TGTGCCAGCAGCTTTGGGCTAGCGGTACACACAGATACGCAGTATTTT.

V usage is TRBV2 and J usage is TRBJ2-7; D may be TRBD1 (5 bases). Trimming shortened V by 2 bases and J by 0 bases, and 11 bases separated the two germline ends. Germline V gene lookup returns CDR1 SNHLY and CDR2 FYNNEI. The CDR3 length is 15 residues. This CDR3 is CASSEYDSSSYEQYF. CDR3 DNA sequence: TGTGCCAGCAGTGAATACGACAGCTCCTCCTACGAGCAGTACTTC.

In its sample, this clone was seen a few times. The V gene is TRBV28, the J gene TRBJ1-5; tentative D call: TRBD1 (6 bases). V was trimmed by 5 bases and J by 6 bases, leaving 17 bases between them. Germline loops: CDR1 MDHEN, CDR2 SYDVKM. This CDR3 region has 15 residues. The CDR3 is CASSPLLGGGQPQHF. The CDR3 DNA reads as TGTGCCAGCAGTCCCCTTTTAGGGGGTGGTCAGCCCCAGCATTTT.

This clone was recorded only once. The J gene is TRBJ2-2, the V gene TRBV5-4; the match to TRBD1 covers 7 bases. The germline gives CDR1 SGHNT, CDR2 YYREEE (reference sequence). V trimming: 1 base; J trimming: 7 bases; junction bases outside the gene matches: 4. This CDR3 comprises 14 residues. CDR3: CASSLFQGVGELFF. Written as DNA, the CDR3 is TGTGCCAGCAGCTTGTTCCAGGGGGTCGGGGAGCTGTTTTTT.

This clone has a count of ten or more. The CDR3 bases are TGTGCCAGCAGCCTTCCGGGACAGGGTTCCGGCTCACCCCTCCACTTT. It codes for CASSLPGQGSGSPLHF. This chain links TRBV5-4 with TRBJ1-6; 9 bases map to TRBD1. Germline values: CDR1 SGHNT, CDR2 YYREEE (reference sequence). V gave up 4 bases and J gave up 10 bases; unmatched junction bases: 12. The CDR3 totals 16 residues.

This chain connects TRBV24-1 to TRBJ1-4, with 9 bases that match TRBD1. Germline lookup yields CDR1 KGHDR and CDR2 SFDVKD. This CDR3 spans 15 amino acids. Unmatched junction bases numbered 5, after V lost 4 bases and J lost 6 bases. CDR3 sequence (DNA): TGTGCCACCAGTGACCCCGGGACAGGGTATGAAAAACTGTTTTTT. This encodes CATSDPGTGYEKLFF.

The V and J genes are TRBV4-2 and TRBJ2-2, with a tentative D call TRBD1 (5 bases). The CDR3 extends over 15 amino acids. V lost 3 bases and J lost 0, with 8 bases in between. Germline V gene data show CDR1 as LGHNA and CDR2 as YNFKEQ. CDR3 sequence (DNA): TGTGCCAGCAGCCAGACAGACGCGAACACCGGGGAGCTGTTTTTT. This codes for CASSQTDANTGELFF.

This clone was observed a few times. The chain couples TRBV9 to TRBJ1-5; D not resolved. Germline V gives CDR1 SGDLS, CDR2 YYNGEE. The CDR3 runs to 15 residues. With 2 bases removed from V and 6 bases from J, the gap between germline ends came to 15 bases. This CDR3 reads CASSVEGIGSQPQHF. DNA of the CDR3: TGTGCCAGCAGCGTGGAGGGTATTGGGAGTCAGCCCCAGCATTTT.

V usage is TRBV9 and J usage is TRBJ2-3; D uncertain. Trimming took off 0 bases at V and 2 bases at J, with 13 bases between the two ends. CDR1 SGDLS and CDR2 YYNGEE come from the germline V gene. The CDR3 is 16 amino acids. CDR3 nucleotide sequence: TGTGCCAGCAGCGTAGCTCTCGCGAGGTTCACAGATACGCAGTATTTT. The encoded protein is CASSVALARFTDTQYF. Combining the CDR3 with reference TRBV9 and TRBJ2-3 gives the whole variable domain DSGVTQTPKHLITATGQRVTLRCSPRSGDLSVYWYQQSLDQGLQFLIQYYNGEERAKGNILERFSAQQFPDLHSELNLSSLELGDSALYFCASSVALARFTDTQYFGPGTRLTVL.

V gene TRBV19 combines with J gene TRBJ2-1; D is perhaps TRBD2 (5 bases). This CDR3 contains 14 residues. Germline V CDR1 and CDR2: LNHDA, SQIVND (reference sequence). Trimming removed 5 bases from V and 3 bases from J, with 11 bases in between. The CDR3, as DNA: TGTGCCAGTAGTCGGGGAAGGATCTACAATGAGCAGTTCTTC. Translated, it gives CASSRGRIYNEQFF.

This chain joins TRBV3-1 (or the pseudogene TRBV3-2) and TRBJ1-2, with 8 bases that match TRBD1. The CDR3 consists of 12 residues. The germline gives CDR1 LGHDT, CDR2 YNNKEL (reference sequence). The junction had 1 base not matched to a gene; V was cut back by 4 bases and J by 6 bases. CDR3 coding DNA: TGTGCCAGCAGCCTGACAGGGGATGGCTACACCTTC. Protein: CASSLTGDGYTF.

The chain recombines TRBV5-4 with TRBJ2-1; 8 bases are a match to TRBD2. CDR1 is SGHNT and CDR2 is YYREEE in the germline V gene (reference sequence). V dropped 0 bases and J dropped 10; count of bases not matched to a gene: 3. This CDR3 has 13 residues. For the CDR3, the DNA is TGTGCCAGCAGCTTGGCGGGGGGGAAAGAGCAGTTCTTC. Translation gives CASSLAGGKEQFF.

V and J are TRBV9 and TRBJ2-1; D perhaps matches TRBD2 (6 bases). CDR3 length equals 16 residues. Per the germline V gene, CDR1 is SGDLS and CDR2 is YYNGEE. Trimming cost V 4 bases and J 0 bases, with 14 bases left between them. The CDR3 DNA follows: TGTGCCAGCAGCCCCGATGACGGGAGCTCCTACAATGAGCAGTTCTTC. Its translation is CASSPDDGSSYNEQFF.

The chain employs TRBV30 and TRBJ2-7; D may be TRBD1 (6 bases). In germline, CDR1 is GTSNPN, CDR2 SVGIG (reference sequence). The V end lost 2 bases, the J end lost 6 bases, and 11 bases lay between the germline ends. The CDR3 has 12 residues. This chain's CDR3 is CAWSSGAVEQYF. The CDR3 region has the DNA TGTGCCTGGAGTTCAGGGGCAGTCGAGCAGTACTTC.

This clone was detected only once. This sequence joins TRBV19 and TRBJ2-7; no clear D. V was clipped by 5 bases and J by 5 bases, with 10 bases between them. CDR1 LNHDA and CDR2 SQIVND come from the germline V gene (reference sequence). CDR3 length: 12 amino acids. CDR3 region: CASSPNENEQYF. The CDR3 DNA reads TGTGCCAGTAGTCCTAACGAGAACGAGCAGTACTTC.